The 10 T cell receptor beta chains presented below share a single source sample, sequenced in a study of blood T cell repertoires in COVID-19. Measured with immunoSEQ multiplex PCR; TCRdb has only the in-frame clones, and not every one. Of 300,000 to 400,000 clones in the sample, roughly 87% were seen once. The sample taken for sequencing was PBMCs or T cells enriched from blood (not recorded which). Receptor source: a young woman who had recovered from COVID-19.

This clone is a singleton in its sample. The genes are TRBV6-1 and TRBJ2-7, with a possible D match to TRBD1 (5 bases). The CDR3 totals 17 residues. Germline CDR1 and CDR2: MNHNS and SASEGT. The V and J ends lost 0 bases and 2 bases respectively, with 17 bases between them. DNA for the CDR3: TGTGCCAGCAGTGAAGCAATGGCCTCCCAAGGGGCCTACGAGCAGTACTTC. Amino acids: CASSEAMASQGAYEQYF.

This chain uses TRBV28 with TRBJ2-3, with D perhaps TRBD1 (5 bases). V lost 4 bases, J lost 1 base, and 15 bases lay in between. CDR3 size: 16 residues. Germline-derived CDR1 and CDR2 are MDHEN and SYDVKM. The CDR3 reads CASSSRRTPRTDTQYF. For the CDR3, the DNA is TGTGCCAGCAGTTCACGAAGGACACCCCGCACAGATACGCAGTATTTT. Full variable domain (missing parts from reference TRBV28 and TRBJ2-3): DVKVTQSSRYLVKRTGEKVFLECVQDMDHENMFWYRQDPGLGLRLIYFSYDVKMKEKGDIPEGYSVSREKKERFSLILESASTNQTSMYLCASSSRRTPRTDTQYFGPGTRLTVL.

This clone was seen only a few times. V gene TRBV2 combines with J gene TRBJ2-6; TRBD1 matches 9 bases. The CDR3 totals 17 residues. The J segment lost 1 base and the V segment lost 8 bases, leaving 9 bases of the junction unmatched. CDR1 and CDR2 from the germline V gene are SNHLY and FYNNEI. The CDR3 here is CASGAGTGRSGANVLTF. DNA for the CDR3: TGTGCCAGCGGGGCCGGGACAGGGCGGTCTGGGGCCAACGTCCTGACTTTC. The full variable domain, rest sourced from reference TRBV2 and TRBJ2-6, is EPEVTQTPSHQVTQMGQEVILRCVPISNHLYFYWYRQILGQKVEFLVSFYNNEISEKSEIFDDQFSVERPDGSNFTLKIRSTKLEDSAMYFCASGAGTGRSGANVLTFGAGSRLTVL.

In the case of this clone: Distinct nucleotide sequences in the sample also encode this CDR3. The chain recombines TRBV24-1 with TRBJ2-1; TRBD1 might be the D (6 bases). The CDR3 totals 14 residues. Germline V gene lookup returns CDR1 KGHDR and CDR2 SFDVKD. Trimming pared 6 bases from V and 4 bases from J, leaving 12 bases between. CDR3 sequence (DNA): TGTGCCACCAGTAGCTCCGGACAGTACAATGAGCAGTTCTTC. Protein sequence: CATSSSGQYNEQFF.

This chain joins TRBV12-3 or TRBV12-4 and TRBJ2-3; D remains unclear. V was shortened by 3 bases and J by 1 base, with 5 bases between the two germline ends. The CDR3 contains 13 residues. The CDR3 reads CASSFRGTDTQYF. The CDR3 coding sequence is TGTGCCAGCAGTTTTCGCGGCACAGATACGCAGTATTTT.

The chain employs TRBV19 and TRBJ2-1, with 12 positions matching TRBD2. CDR1 and CDR2 (germline): LNHDA, SQIVND (reference sequence). V was clipped by 5 bases and J by 8 bases; unmatched bases: 10. The CDR3 consists of 16 residues. CDR3 nucleotides: TGTGCCAGTAGTCCCTCTAGCGGGGGGGCGATCGATGAGCAGTTCTTC. Its translation: CASSPSSGGAIDEQFF.

This CDR3 reads CASSPRDSDHNSPLHF. As DNA, the CDR3 is TGTGCCAGCAGCCCCCGGGACTCGGACCATAATTCACCCCTCCACTTT. The rearrangement joins TRBV21-1 to TRBJ1-6. TRBV21-1 is designated a pseudogene. The CDR3 is 16 amino acids.

A single count supports this clone. The V gene is TRBV19, the J gene TRBJ1-2; the D is unclear. Germline CDR1 LNHDA, CDR2 SQIVND (reference sequence). Trimming cost V 7 bases and J 0 bases, with 15 bases left between them. This CDR3 has 15 amino acids. In DNA form, the CDR3 reads TGTGCCAGTAACATAGGTACAGCAGCTAACTATGGCTACACCTTC. Encoded protein: CASNIGTAANYGYTF.

The J gene is TRBJ2-5, the V gene TRBV6-2 or TRBV6-3; D is unclear. Germline V gene data show CDR1 as MNHEY and CDR2 as SVGEGT. Trimming removed 3 bases at V and 5 bases at J, with 16 bases between. The CDR3 runs 15 residues. DNA for the CDR3: TGTGCCAGCAGTTATAATGCCCCGGTTCGGGAGACCCAGTACTTC. This sequence encodes CASSYNAPVRETQYF.

The gene calls are TRBV28 and TRBJ1-2, with D hard to call. CDR3 length: 12 residues. Trimming shortened V by 6 bases and J by 2 bases, and 7 bases separated the two germline ends. Germline CDR1 and CDR2: MDHEN and SYDVKM. CDR3 DNA: TGTGCCAGCAGAGACAAGAACTATGGCTACACCTTC. Residues: CASRDKNYGYTF.